A selection of T cell receptor beta chains follows, all from one sample in a study of neurological immune-mediated disorders. A single record per CDR3 protein comes from TCRdb applying MiXCR to the 5' RACE reads. The sample lists more than 30,000 distinct CDR3 sequences, less than 15% occurring once. The sample consisted of CD4+ T cells from blood. These receptors were collected from a female donor with HTLV-1-associated myelopathy (HAM/TSP). Both conserved end residues are part of each CDR3. A D gene is named only where the DNA matches it firmly. Some rows mark clone size as missing; the rest say once, few, many or name a class of expanded clone.

J,size,V,D,DNA,CDR3
TRBJ2-3,many,TRBV5-1,NA,TGCGCCAGCAGCAGGGCGGCGGACCCCACAGATACGCAGTATTTT,CASSRAADPTDTQYF
TRBJ2-1,many,TRBV25-1,NA,TGTGCCAGCAGTGAGCGGACCCACGGTGAGCAGTTCTTC,CASSERTHGEQFF
TRBJ1-1,many,TRBV10-3,NA,TGTGCCATCAGTGAACCCGGGTCCATGAACACTGAAGCTTTCTTT,CAISEPGSMNTEAFF
TRBJ2-7,many,TRBV3-1,NA,TGTGCCAGCCGCCGAGGACTAACCTACGAGCAGTACTTC,CASRRGLTYEQYF
TRBJ2-7,many,TRBV5-1,TRBD2,TGCGCCAGCAACGAAATAGCGGGGGGGACCTACGAGCAGTACTTC,CASNEIAGGTYEQYF
TRBJ2-7,many,TRBV7-9,TRBD2,TGTGCCAGCAGCTTTAGCGGGACCGTCTCCTACGAGCAGTACTTC,CASSFSGTVSYEQYF
TRBJ1-5,medium-sized,TRBV5-1,NA,TGCGCCAGCAGAGACAGATTTGATCAGCCCCAGCATTTT,CASRDRFDQPQHF
TRBJ2-5,many,TRBV3-1,TRBD2,TGTGCCAGCAGCGCCCGGACTAGCGGGGGGGGAGTAGAGACCCAGTACTTC,CASSARTSGGGVETQYF
TRBJ1-2,many,TRBV29-1,TRBD1,TGCAGCGTAAGCCGGGACAGGAATATAAACTATGGCTACACCTTC,CSVSRDRNINYGYTF
TRBJ2-7,many,TRBV11-2,TRBD2,TGTGCCAGCAGGACTAGCGGGAGGGGATCCTACGAGCAGTACTTC,CASRTSGRGSYEQYF
TRBJ2-3,NA,TRBV27,NA,TGTGCCAGCAGGGGGATAGCGGGCACAGATACGCAGTATTTT,CASRGIAGTDTQYF
TRBJ1-5,many,TRBV12-3/TRBV12-4,NA,TGTGCCAGCAGTTTAGCTGCGGGGATTCAGCCCCAGCATTTT,CASSLAAGIQPQHF
TRBJ2-5,many,TRBV12-3/TRBV12-4,TRBD1,TGTGCCAGCAGTGGGGACAGGCAAGAGACCCAGTACTTC,CASSGDRQETQYF
TRBJ2-5,many,TRBV5-1,NA,TGCGCCAGCAGCCCCGGACAGAATCAAGAGACCCAGTACTTC,CASSPGQNQETQYF
TRBJ1-1,many,TRBV14,NA,TGTGCCAGCAGCCAAGATTCAGGCAAGGGGGGAGCTTTCTTT,CASSQDSGKGGAFF
TRBJ1-2,medium-sized,TRBV29-1,NA,TGCAGCGTTGAGGGGAAGGGCTACACCTTC,CSVEGKGYTF